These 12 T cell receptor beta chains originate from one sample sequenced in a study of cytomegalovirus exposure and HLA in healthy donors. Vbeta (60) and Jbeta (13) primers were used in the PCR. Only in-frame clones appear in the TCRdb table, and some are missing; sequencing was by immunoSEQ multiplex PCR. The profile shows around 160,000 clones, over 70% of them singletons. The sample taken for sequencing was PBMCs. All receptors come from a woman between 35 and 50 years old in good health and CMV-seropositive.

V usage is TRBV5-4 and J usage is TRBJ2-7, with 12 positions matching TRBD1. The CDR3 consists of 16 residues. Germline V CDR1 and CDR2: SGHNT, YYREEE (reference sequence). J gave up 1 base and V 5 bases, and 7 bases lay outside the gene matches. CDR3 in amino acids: CASSTGTGGLSYEQYF. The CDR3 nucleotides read TGTGCCAGCAGTACCGGGACAGGGGGCCTTTCCTACGAGCAGTACTTC.

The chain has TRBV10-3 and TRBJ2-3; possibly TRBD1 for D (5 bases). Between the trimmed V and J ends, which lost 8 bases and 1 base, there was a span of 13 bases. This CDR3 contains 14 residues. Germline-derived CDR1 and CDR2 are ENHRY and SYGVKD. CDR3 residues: CAIAGQTGTDTQYF. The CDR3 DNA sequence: TGTGCCATCGCTGGACAAACGGGCACAGATACGCAGTATTTT.

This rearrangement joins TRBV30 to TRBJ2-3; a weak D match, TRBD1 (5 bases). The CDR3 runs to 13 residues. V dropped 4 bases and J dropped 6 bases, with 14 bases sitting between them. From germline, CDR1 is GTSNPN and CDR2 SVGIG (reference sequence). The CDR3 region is CAWTRTWSDTQYF. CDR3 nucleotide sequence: TGTGCCTGGACCCGGACATGGTCGGATACGCAGTATTTT.

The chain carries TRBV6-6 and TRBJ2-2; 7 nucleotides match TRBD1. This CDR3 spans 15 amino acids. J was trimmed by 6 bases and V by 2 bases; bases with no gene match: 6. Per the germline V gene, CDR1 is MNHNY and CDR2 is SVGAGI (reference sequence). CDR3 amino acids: CASSYGLQGAGELFF. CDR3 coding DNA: TGTGCCAGCAGTTACGGTCTGCAGGGGGCCGGGGAGCTGTTTTTT.

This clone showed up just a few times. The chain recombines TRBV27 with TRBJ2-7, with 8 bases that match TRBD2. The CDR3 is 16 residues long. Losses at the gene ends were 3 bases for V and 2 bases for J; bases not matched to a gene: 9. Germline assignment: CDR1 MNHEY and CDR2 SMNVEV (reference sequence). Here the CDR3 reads CASSLSGWRGAYEQYF. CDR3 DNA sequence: TGTGCCAGCAGTTTGTCGGGCTGGCGGGGGGCCTACGAGCAGTACTTC.

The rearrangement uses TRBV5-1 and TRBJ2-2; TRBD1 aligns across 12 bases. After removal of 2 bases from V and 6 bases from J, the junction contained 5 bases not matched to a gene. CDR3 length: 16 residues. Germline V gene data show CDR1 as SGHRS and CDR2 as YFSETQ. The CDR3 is CASSFGTGGASGELFF. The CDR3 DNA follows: TGCGCCAGCAGCTTTGGGACAGGGGGCGCCTCCGGGGAGCTGTTTTTT.

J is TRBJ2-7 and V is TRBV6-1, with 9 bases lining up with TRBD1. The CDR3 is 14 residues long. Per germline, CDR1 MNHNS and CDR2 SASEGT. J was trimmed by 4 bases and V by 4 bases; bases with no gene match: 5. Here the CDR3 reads CASSGQGGGYEQYF. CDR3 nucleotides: TGTGCCAGCAGTGGACAGGGGGGTGGATACGAGCAGTACTTC.

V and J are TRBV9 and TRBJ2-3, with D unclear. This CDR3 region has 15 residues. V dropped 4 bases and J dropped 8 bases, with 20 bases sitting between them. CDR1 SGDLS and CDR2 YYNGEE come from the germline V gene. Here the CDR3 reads CASSRLGAPTSTQYF. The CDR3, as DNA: TGTGCCAGCAGCCGCCTAGGAGCGCCCACTTCTACGCAGTATTTT.

This CDR3 reads CASSDALRGEYQETQYF. The DNA of the CDR3 is TGTGCCAGCAGTGATGCTCTGCGGGGGGAATACCAAGAGACCCAGTACTTC. This sequence joins TRBV2 and TRBJ2-5; 8 positions match TRBD2. This CDR3 is 17 amino acids long. V lost 3 bases to trimming and J lost 0 bases; unmatched junction nucleotides: 9. Germline V CDR1 and CDR2: SNHLY, FYNNEI.

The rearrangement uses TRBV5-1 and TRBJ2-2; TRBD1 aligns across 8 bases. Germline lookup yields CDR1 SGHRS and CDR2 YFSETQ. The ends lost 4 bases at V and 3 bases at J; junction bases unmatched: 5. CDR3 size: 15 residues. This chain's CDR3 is CASSQQDRDTGELFF. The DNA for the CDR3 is TGCGCCAGCAGCCAGCAGGACAGGGACACCGGGGAGCTGTTTTTT.

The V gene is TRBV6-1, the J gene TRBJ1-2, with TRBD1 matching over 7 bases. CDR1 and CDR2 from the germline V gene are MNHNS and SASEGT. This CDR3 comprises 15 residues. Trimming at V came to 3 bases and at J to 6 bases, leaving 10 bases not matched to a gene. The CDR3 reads CASSEPQGGKDGYTF. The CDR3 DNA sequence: TGTGCCAGCAGTGAGCCCCAGGGGGGAAAGGATGGCTACACCTTC.

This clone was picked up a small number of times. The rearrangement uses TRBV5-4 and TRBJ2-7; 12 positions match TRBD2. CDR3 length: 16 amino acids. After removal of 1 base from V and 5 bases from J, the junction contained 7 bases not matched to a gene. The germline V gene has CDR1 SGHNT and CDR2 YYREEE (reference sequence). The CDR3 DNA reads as TGTGCCAGCAGCTTGCGGGAGACTAGCGGGGGCAACGAGCAGTACTTC. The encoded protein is CASSLRETSGGNEQYF.